This is a list of T cell receptor beta chains from one sample in a study of cytomegalovirus exposure and HLA in healthy donors. TCRdb's table, derived via immunoSEQ multiplex PCR, lists solely in-frame clones and lacks some. The table lists a few hundred thousand clones, over 80% of them singletons. Sequencing was done on a sample of PBMCs. These TCRs come from a woman between 25 and 40 years old in good health and CMV-seropositive. The CDR3 runs from the conserved cysteine through the conserved F or W. The order of the fields is D gene, clone size, V gene, J gene, CDR3 protein, CDR3 DNA. The D gene is left open where the match is weak. Clone size is shown for a subset of rows, as once, few, many or a class of expanded clone.

d_gene: TRBD1
abundance: NA
v_gene: TRBV30
j_gene: TRBJ2-7
CDR3aa: CAWSAGTGSDEQYF
CDR3nt: TGTGCCTGGAGTGCTGGGACAGGCAGCGACGAGCAGTACTTC

d_gene: TRBD1
abundance: NA
v_gene: TRBV30
j_gene: TRBJ1-4
CDR3aa: CAWSATGDVGKLFF
CDR3nt: TGTGCCTGGAGCGCAACAGGGGATGTTGGAAAACTGTTTTTT

d_gene: NA
abundance: NA
v_gene: TRBV29-1
j_gene: TRBJ1-1
CDR3aa: CSVDKGRPTTEAFF
CDR3nt: TGCAGCGTTGACAAAGGACGGCCTACGACTGAAGCTTTCTTT

d_gene: TRBD1
abundance: few
v_gene: TRBV30
j_gene: TRBJ1-5
CDR3aa: CAWSTIGTGVQPQHF
CDR3nt: TGTGCCTGGAGTACAATCGGGACAGGGGTTCAGCCCCAGCATTTT

d_gene: TRBD2
abundance: NA
v_gene: TRBV7-3
j_gene: TRBJ2-1
CDR3aa: CASSFGSGSNEQFF
CDR3nt: TGTGCCAGCAGCTTCGGTAGCGGGAGCAATGAGCAGTTCTTC

d_gene: NA
abundance: NA
v_gene: TRBV7-3
j_gene: TRBJ2-7
CDR3aa: CASRTGPGSYEQYF
CDR3nt: TGTGCCAGCAGAACGGGACCGGGTTCCTACGAGCAGTACTTC

d_gene: NA
abundance: NA
v_gene: TRBV28
j_gene: TRBJ2-3
CDR3aa: CASSFARRGYLTTDTQYF
CDR3nt: TGTGCCAGCAGTTTTGCCCGGAGGGGATACCTTACCACAGATACGCAGTATTTT

d_gene: NA
abundance: NA
v_gene: TRBV9
j_gene: TRBJ2-7
CDR3aa: CASSVGGSAYEQYF
CDR3nt: TGTGCCAGCAGCGTAGGTGGCAGCGCCTACGAGCAGTACTTC

d_gene: TRBD2
abundance: once
v_gene: TRBV9
j_gene: TRBJ2-7
CDR3aa: CASSVVAGVSSEQYF
CDR3nt: TGTGCCAGCAGCGTAGTAGCGGGAGTCTCCAGCGAGCAGTACTTC

d_gene: TRBD1
abundance: few
v_gene: TRBV6-5
j_gene: TRBJ1-2
CDR3aa: CASRRTGVDGYTF
CDR3nt: TGTGCCAGCAGAAGGACAGGGGTGGATGGCTACACCTTC

d_gene: NA
abundance: once
v_gene: TRBV4-3
j_gene: TRBJ2-1
CDR3aa: CASSQDIGRGTYNEQFF
CDR3nt: TGCGCCAGCAGCCAAGATATCGGGCGCGGGACTTACAATGAGCAGTTCTTC

d_gene: TRBD2
abundance: NA
v_gene: TRBV9
j_gene: TRBJ2-1
CDR3aa: CASSATSGQNYNEQFF
CDR3nt: TGTGCCAGCAGCGCAACTAGCGGCCAGAATTACAATGAGCAGTTCTTC

d_gene: NA
abundance: NA
v_gene: TRBV20-1
j_gene: TRBJ2-1
CDR3aa: CSISRLDEQFF
CDR3nt: TGCAGTATTAGTCGTCTGGATGAGCAGTTCTTC

d_gene: NA
abundance: NA
v_gene: TRBV4-1
j_gene: TRBJ1-2
CDR3aa: CASSQDGLGFGYGYTF
CDR3nt: TGCGCCAGCAGCCAAGATGGTTTAGGTTTCGGCTATGGCTACACCTTC

d_gene: NA
abundance: once
v_gene: TRBV5-1
j_gene: TRBJ2-7
CDR3aa: CASSFEPAPNYEQYF
CDR3nt: TGCGCCAGCAGCTTTGAGCCAGCGCCGAACTACGAGCAGTACTTC

d_gene: NA
abundance: few
v_gene: TRBV30
j_gene: TRBJ2-1
CDR3aa: CAWSVNLNEQFF
CDR3nt: TGTGCCTGGAGTGTAAACCTCAATGAGCAGTTCTTC

d_gene: TRBD2
abundance: NA
v_gene: TRBV27
j_gene: TRBJ2-1
CDR3aa: CASTPPRGTSGSNEQFF
CDR3nt: TGTGCCAGCACTCCACCGCGCGGGACTAGCGGGAGTAATGAGCAGTTCTTC

d_gene: NA
abundance: NA
v_gene: TRBV4-1
j_gene: TRBJ1-4
CDR3aa: CASSQGPEGEKLFF
CDR3nt: TGCGCCAGCAGCCAAGGTCCAGAGGGGGAAAAACTGTTTTTT

d_gene: NA
abundance: few
v_gene: TRBV19
j_gene: TRBJ1-1
CDR3aa: CASSNWPMNTEAFF
CDR3nt: TGTGCCAGTAGTAACTGGCCCATGAACACTGAAGCTTTCTTT

d_gene: NA
abundance: NA
v_gene: TRBV4-1
j_gene: TRBJ2-5
CDR3aa: CASSHSQGIGETQYF
CDR3nt: TGCGCCAGCAGTCACTCACAGGGTATTGGGGAGACCCAGTACTTC

d_gene: TRBD1
abundance: NA
v_gene: TRBV23-1
j_gene: TRBJ1-1
CDR3aa: CASSQGGGTGNTEAFF
CDR3nt: TGCGCCAGCAGTCAGGGAGGAGGGACAGGGAACACTGAAGCTTTCTTT

d_gene: NA
abundance: NA
v_gene: TRBV18
j_gene: TRBJ2-7
CDR3aa: CASSRDLLQGEQYF
CDR3nt: TGTGCCAGCTCACGGGACCTTCTGCAGGGCGAGCAGTACTTC

d_gene: TRBD1
abundance: NA
v_gene: TRBV4-2
j_gene: TRBJ1-2
CDR3aa: CASSGGQGAYGYTF
CDR3nt: TGTGCCAGCAGCGGCGGACAGGGGGCCTATGGCTACACCTTC

d_gene: NA
abundance: NA
v_gene: TRBV7-8
j_gene: TRBJ2-1
CDR3aa: CASSLKSTGEQFF
CDR3nt: TGTGCCAGCAGCTTAAAAAGTACGGGTGAGCAGTTCTTC

d_gene: NA
abundance: NA
v_gene: TRBV4-2
j_gene: TRBJ2-4
CDR3aa: CASSQETALALAKNIQYF
CDR3nt: TGTGCCAGCAGCCAAGAGACAGCTCTTGCCTTAGCCAAAAACATTCAGTACTTC

d_gene: NA
abundance: NA
v_gene: TRBV6-5
j_gene: TRBJ1-5
CDR3aa: CASSYSAGDNQPQHF
CDR3nt: TGTGCCAGCAGTTACTCCGCCGGGGACAATCAGCCCCAGCATTTT

d_gene: NA
abundance: NA
v_gene: TRBV7-9
j_gene: TRBJ1-2
CDR3aa: CASSTSSNYGYTF
CDR3nt: TGTGCCAGCAGTACCAGTTCTAACTATGGCTACACCTTC

d_gene: TRBD1
abundance: NA
v_gene: TRBV2
j_gene: TRBJ2-1
CDR3aa: CASSPDRGLYNEQFF
CDR3nt: TGTGCCAGCAGTCCGGACAGGGGGCTTTACAATGAGCAGTTCTTC

d_gene: NA
abundance: NA
v_gene: TRBV28
j_gene: TRBJ1-5
CDR3aa: CASSSSFFGQPQHF
CDR3nt: TGTGCCAGCAGTTCCTCCTTCTTTGGGCAGCCCCAGCATTTT

d_gene: NA
abundance: NA
v_gene: TRBV9
j_gene: TRBJ2-1
CDR3aa: CASSVRPVSYNEQFF
CDR3nt: TGTGCCAGCAGCGTTCGGCCGGTATCGTACAATGAGCAGTTCTTC

d_gene: NA
abundance: NA
v_gene: TRBV25-1
j_gene: TRBJ2-6
CDR3aa: CASSNEGGRSSGANVLTF
CDR3nt: TGTGCCAGCAGCAACGAGGGGGGGCGAAGCTCTGGGGCCAACGTCCTGACTTTC

d_gene: TRBD2
abundance: NA
v_gene: TRBV18
j_gene: TRBJ2-2
CDR3aa: CASSPPRGRGTGELFF
CDR3nt: TGTGCCAGCTCACCACCGAGAGGGAGGGGCACCGGGGAGCTGTTTTTT

d_gene: NA
abundance: few
v_gene: TRBV20-1
j_gene: TRBJ2-5
CDR3aa: CTSELQETQYF
CDR3nt: TGCACCTCTGAGTTACAAGAGACCCAGTACTTC

d_gene: TRBD1
abundance: NA
v_gene: TRBV29-1
j_gene: TRBJ1-2
CDR3aa: CSVGQGGDYGYTF
CDR3nt: TGCAGCGTTGGACAGGGGGGAGACTATGGCTACACCTTC

d_gene: TRBD1
abundance: NA
v_gene: TRBV5-1
j_gene: TRBJ1-5
CDR3aa: CASSPGTGEDQPQHF
CDR3nt: TGCGCCAGCAGCCCGGGGACAGGGGAGGATCAGCCCCAGCATTTT

d_gene: NA
abundance: NA
v_gene: TRBV30
j_gene: TRBJ2-3
CDR3aa: CAWSNTDTQYF
CDR3nt: TGTGCCTGGAGTAACACAGATACGCAGTATTTT